This TCR beta chain was sequenced for a study of T cells after yellow fever vaccination. The V end lost 5 bases, the J end lost 0 bases, and 13 bases lay between the germline ends. Germline V gives CDR1 SEHNR, CDR2 FQNEAQ (reference sequence). The CDR3 runs 15 residues. A single record per CDR3 protein comes from TCRdb applying MiXCR to the 5' RACE reads. The sample holds about 400,000 distinct CDR3 sequences, 6.2% seen once. The sequence was obtained from a man between 25 and 39 years old who received the YFV17D yellow fever vaccine. This chain links TRBV7-9 with TRBJ2-5, with D maybe TRBD1 (5 bases). Sequenced here: PBMCs, sampled 5 days after the yellow fever booster vaccination. Here the CDR3 reads CASSPGTGDQETQYF. The CDR3, as DNA: TGTGCCAGCAGCCCGGGCACAGGTGACCAAGAGACCCAGTACTTC.